This entry lists 32 T cell receptor beta chains sequenced from one sample in a study of STAT3 mutations in large granular lymphocyte leukemia. Notes on the study in general: At least one immunodominant TCR beta clonotype appeared in every T-cell large granular lymphocyte leukemia patient.

Measured with immunoSEQ multiplex PCR; TCRdb has only the in-frame clones, and not every one. The sample carries about 20,000 clones, 92% recorded once. These receptors lack a known antigen. Sequences were obtained from peripheral blood mononuclear cells. The receptor set was obtained from a man aged 60 to 75 with T-cell large granular lymphocyte leukemia. Some clones in this sample may be carry-over from other donors' samples.

The rearrangement joins TRBV7-2 to TRBJ2-2; D not certain. This CDR3 spans 13 amino acids. Trimming removed 0 bases from V and 6 bases from J, with 5 bases in between. Per the germline V gene, CDR1 is SGHTA and CDR2 is FQGNSA. CDR3 in DNA: TGTGCCAGCAGCTTAGCGTTGTCCGGGGAGCTGTTTTTT. Amino acid sequence: CASSLALSGELFF.

The chain employs TRBV13 and TRBJ2-1, with 11 bases matching TRBD2. The junction had 16 bases not matched to a gene; V was cut back by 5 bases and J by 7 bases. Germline CDR1 reads PRHDT; CDR2 reads FYEKMQ (reference sequence). The CDR3 runs 18 residues. The CDR3 sequence is CASSALAGAFRGDNEQFF. CDR3 DNA sequence: TGTGCCAGCAGCGCACTAGCGGGAGCTTTCCGGGGGGATAATGAGCAGTTCTTC.

The chain carries TRBV5-4 and TRBJ2-7, with 9 bases matching TRBD2. The CDR3 is 15 amino acids. V was pared by 4 bases and J by 5 bases, with 10 bases of the junction left unmatched. CDR1 and CDR2 (germline): SGHNT, YYREEE (reference sequence). This CDR3 is CASSTDSGSFHEQYF. The CDR3 DNA reads TGTGCCAGCAGCACCGATAGCGGGAGCTTCCACGAGCAGTACTTC.

This chain joins TRBV20-1 and TRBJ2-5; 7 bases fit TRBD2. This CDR3 spans 11 amino acids. Per germline, CDR1 DFQATT and CDR2 SNEGSKA (reference sequence). Trimming took 3 bases from V and 5 from J; bases not matched to a gene: 0. The CDR3 region has the DNA TGCAGTGCTAGGGGGGGGGAGACCCAGTACTTC. Translation gives CSARGGETQYF.

The gene calls are TRBV29-1 and TRBJ1-2, with D unresolved. Germline CDR1 is SQVTM and CDR2 is ANQGSEA. This CDR3 is built from 12 residues. The V and J ends lost 6 bases and 2 bases respectively, with 10 bases between them. CDR3 residues: CSVAEQNYGYTF. As DNA, the CDR3 is TGCAGCGTGGCGGAGCAGAACTATGGCTACACCTTC.

The V and J genes are TRBV5-1 and TRBJ1-1; D gene ambiguous. V was clipped by 0 bases and J by 0 bases, with 6 bases between them. Germline V gene sequence: CDR1 SGHRS, CDR2 YFSETQ. The CDR3 runs 14 residues. CDR3 region: CASSLAIMNTEAFF. CDR3 nucleotide sequence: TGCGCCAGCAGCTTGGCCATCATGAACACTGAAGCTTTCTTT.

The rearrangement links TRBV11-2 to TRBJ2-1; D possibly corresponds to TRBD1 (5 bases). Germline CDR1 is SGHAT and CDR2 is FQNNGV. Trimming stripped 2 bases from V and 0 bases from J, with 5 bases between. CDR3 size: 14 residues. The DNA of the CDR3 is TGTGCCAGCAGCTTACAGGGCTCCTACAATGAGCAGTTCTTC. Residues: CASSLQGSYNEQFF.

The CDR3 DNA is TGTGCCAGCGCGGGTACAGATACGCAGTATTTT. This sequence encodes CASAGTDTQYF. The chain employs TRBV6-5 and TRBJ2-3, with a possible D match to TRBD2 (5 bases). This CDR3 comprises 11 residues. V was pared by 8 bases and J by 3 bases, with 6 bases between. The germline gives CDR1 MNHEY, CDR2 SVGAGI.

The J gene is TRBJ2-2, the V gene TRBV4-1, with 8 nucleotides matching TRBD2. This CDR3 has 17 amino acids. Germline trimming cut 3 bases from V and 0 bases from J; bases unmatched to any gene: 6. Germline loops: CDR1 MGHRA, CDR2 YSYEKL. The CDR3 here is CASSQVPLAANTGELFF. The CDR3 DNA reads TGCGCCAGCAGCCAGGTTCCACTAGCGGCGAACACCGGGGAGCTGTTTTTT.

The genes are TRBV27 and TRBJ2-5; the match to TRBD1 covers 8 bases. CDR1 is MNHEY, CDR2 SMNVEV, per germline (reference sequence). The CDR3 contains 14 residues. V shed 6 bases and J 5 bases; nucleotides not matched to a gene: 8. The CDR3 reads CASRDQGAGETQYF. The DNA for the CDR3 is TGTGCCAGCAGAGATCAGGGGGCCGGGGAGACCCAGTACTTC.

The chain joins TRBV30 to TRBJ2-5, with TRBD2 identical over 10 bases. J gave up 4 bases and V 1 base, and 9 bases lay outside the gene matches. Germline V gene sequence: CDR1 GTSNPN, CDR2 SVGIG (reference sequence). CDR3 length: 16 amino acids. DNA of the CDR3: TGTGCCTGGAGTGGGGCTAGCGGGAGAGGGGGAGAGACCCAGTACTTC. It translates to CAWSGASGRGGETQYF.

This sequence joins TRBV5-1 and TRBJ2-7, with 8 bases identical to TRBD1. Trimming at V came to 3 bases and at J to 2 bases, leaving 4 bases not matched to a gene. The CDR3 runs 14 residues. Germline values: CDR1 SGHRS, CDR2 YFSETQ. In DNA form, the CDR3 reads TGCGCCAGCAGCTCGGACAGGGTACCCTACGAGCAGTACTTC. Amino acids: CASSSDRVPYEQYF.

This sequence joins TRBV18 and TRBJ1-4, with unresolved D. The CDR3 runs 12 residues. V lost 6 bases and J 11 bases, leaving 13 bases between the germline ends. The V gene's germline CDR1 is KGHSH and CDR2 LQKENI. CDR3 sequence: CASSAGPEKLFF. CDR3 in DNA: TGTGCCAGCTCTGCGGGCCCCGAGAAACTGTTTTTT.

V usage is TRBV11-3 and J usage is TRBJ2-5; D remains unclear. The germline gives CDR1 SGHNT, CDR2 YENEEA. V lost 2 bases, J lost 5 bases, and 9 bases lay in between. CDR3 length: 13 amino acids. The CDR3 region is CASSLTSLETQYF. In DNA, the CDR3 is TGTGCCAGCAGCTTAACCTCCCTGGAGACCCAGTACTTC.

The V gene is TRBV5-1, the J gene TRBJ2-7; 8 bases map to TRBD2. V was pared by 1 base and J by 0 bases, with 0 bases of the junction left unmatched. Looked up from germline, CDR1 is SGHRS and CDR2 is YFSETQ. The CDR3 has 14 amino acids. The CDR3 loop reads CASSLTSGSYEQYF. The CDR3 coding sequence is TGCGCCAGCAGCTTGACTAGCGGCTCCTACGAGCAGTACTTC. Full variable domain (missing parts from reference TRBV5-1 and TRBJ2-7): KAGVTQTPRYLIKTRGQQVTLSCSPISGHRSVSWYQQTPGQGLQFLFEYFSETQRNKGNFPGRFSGRQFSNSRSEMNVSTLELGDSALYLCASSLTSGSYEQYFGPGTRLTVT.

J is TRBJ2-5 and V is TRBV5-1; 11 positions match TRBD2. V lost 3 bases to trimming and J lost 4 bases; unmatched junction nucleotides: 2. The CDR3 is 14 amino acids. Germline-derived CDR1 and CDR2 are SGHRS and YFSETQ. The CDR3 DNA sequence: TGCGCCAGCAGCTCACTAGCGGGAGCAGAGACCCAGTACTTC. The encoded protein is CASSSLAGAETQYF.

The chain carries TRBV4-1 and TRBJ1-3; no definite D call. The CDR3 extends over 15 amino acids. The germline V and J ends were trimmed by 1 base and 0 bases, with 7 bases remaining between them. Germline CDR1 MGHRA, CDR2 YSYEKL. The CDR3 reads CASSQAARSGNTIYF. The CDR3 coding sequence is TGCGCCAGCAGCCAAGCGGCGCGCTCTGGAAACACCATATATTTT.

CDR3 nucleotide sequence: TGTGCCAGTAGTATCGGGTCAGTTCGGAGTAGCAATCAGCCCCAGCATTTT. Translating it yields CASSIGSVRSSNQPQHF. This chain links TRBV19 with TRBJ1-5, with D unresolved. CDR3 length: 17 residues. CDR1 is LNHDA, CDR2 SQIVND, per germline (reference sequence). V lost 3 bases to trimming and J lost 0 bases, with 15 bases between them.

This clone appeared once. This chain links TRBV5-6 with TRBJ2-5; 8 bases agree with TRBD1. This CDR3 has 14 residues. The germline V gene encodes CDR1 SGHDT and CDR2 YYEEEE. V lost 4 bases to trimming and J lost 4 bases; unmatched junction nucleotides: 6. DNA for the CDR3: TGTGCCAGCAGCGCGACACAGGGGGTAGAGACCCAGTACTTC. Its protein is CASSATQGVETQYF.

The rearrangement joins TRBV5-1 to TRBJ2-7; a weak D match, TRBD2 (6 bases). Germline V gives CDR1 SGHRS, CDR2 YFSETQ. V dropped 8 bases and J dropped 1 base, with 13 bases sitting between them. This CDR3 region has 13 residues. The CDR3 sequence is CASRGLASYEQYF. The CDR3 bases are TGCGCCAGTCGGGGACTGGCATCCTACGAGCAGTACTTC.

The chain couples TRBV4-3 to TRBJ1-4; D unclear. The V and J ends lost 1 base and 8 bases respectively, with 17 bases between them. The CDR3 extends over 16 amino acids. Germline V gene lookup returns CDR1 LGHNA and CDR2 YSLEER. DNA of the CDR3: TGCGCCAGCAGCCAAGGGGGTGACGGGTTTGGAGAAAAACTGTTTTTT. Residues: CASSQGGDGFGEKLFF.

V and J are TRBV29-1 and TRBJ1-1, with a weak D call TRBD1 (5 bases). V lost 4 bases, J lost 4 bases, and 13 bases lay in between. The CDR3 is 13 amino acids. Germline V lookup: CDR1 SQVTM, CDR2 ANQGSEA. CDR3 region: CSVVREAATEAFF. CDR3 DNA sequence: TGCAGCGTTGTCAGGGAGGCGGCCACTGAAGCTTTCTTT.

This chain connects TRBV7-8 to TRBJ1-2; D gene unclear. The CDR3 length is 16 residues. The germline CDR1 and CDR2 sequences are SGHVS and FQNEAQ. Trimming stripped 4 bases from V and 2 bases from J, with 17 bases between. DNA of the CDR3: TGTGCCAGCAGCTCCAAGTCCCGGGCTGCGAACTATGGCTACACCTTC. Residues: CASSSKSRAANYGYTF.

The chain has TRBV7-3 and TRBJ2-5, with 9 bases lining up with TRBD1. The germline CDR1 and CDR2 sequences are SGHTA and FQGTGA. The CDR3 consists of 14 residues. The trim removed 6 bases at V and 4 bases at J, leaving 6 bases unmatched. CDR3 residues: CASSRTGGGETQYF. CDR3 in DNA: TGTGCCAGCAGTCGTACAGGGGGCGGAGAGACCCAGTACTTC. The full variable domain, completed using reference TRBV7-3 and TRBJ2-5, is GAGVSQTPSNKVTEKGKYVELRCDPISGHTALYWYRQSLGQGPEFLIYFQGTGAADDSGLPNDRFFAVRPEGSVSTLKIQRTERGDSAVYLCASSRTGGGETQYFGPGTRLLVL.

This chain joins TRBV11-2 and TRBJ2-5; D gene ambiguous. Trimming stripped 6 bases from V and 5 bases from J, with 19 bases between. The CDR3 extends over 15 amino acids. Looked up from germline, CDR1 is SGHAT and CDR2 is FQNNGV. CDR3 DNA sequence: TGTGCCAGCAGGGCCCCCGGGCTGTTACGCGAGACCCAGTACTTC. Translated, it gives CASRAPGLLRETQYF.

V usage is TRBV7-8 and J usage is TRBJ2-7; D is unresolved. The V end lost 6 bases, the J end lost 3 bases, and 12 bases lay between the germline ends. In germline, CDR1 is SGHVS, CDR2 FQNEAQ. The CDR3 is made up of 13 amino acids. The CDR3 DNA reads as TGTGCCAGCAGTTTTAGCACTAACTACGAGCAGTACTTC. As protein: CASSFSTNYEQYF.

The rearrangement joins TRBV5-1 to TRBJ2-1; possibly TRBD1 or TRBD2 for D (5 bases each). The germline V and J ends were trimmed by 0 bases and 15 bases, with 22 bases remaining between them. The CDR3 has 15 residues. Germline values: CDR1 SGHRS, CDR2 YFSETQ. The CDR3 region has the DNA TGCGCCAGCAGCTTGGAGGGCCTAGAGGGCAATGGGGGGTTCTTC. Protein sequence: CASSLEGLEGNGGFF.

This chain uses TRBV12-5 with TRBJ2-5; D is uncertain. The germline V and J ends were trimmed by 0 bases and 4 bases, with 3 bases remaining between them. From germline, CDR1 is LGHNT and CDR2 FRNRAP. This CDR3 contains 12 residues. The CDR3 DNA follows: TGTGCTAGTGGTTTGGTAAGAGAGACCCAGTACTTC. Its translation is CASGLVRETQYF. The full variable domain, in which reference TRBV12-5 and TRBJ2-5 provide the parts outside the CDR3, is DARVTQTPRHKVTEMGQEVTMRCQPILGHNTVFWYRQTMMQGLELLAYFRNRAPLDDSGMPKDRFSAEMPDATLATLKIQPSEPRDSAVYFCASGLVRETQYFGPGTRLLVL.

The rearrangement uses TRBV19 and TRBJ2-7; the D is unclear. The CDR3 runs to 12 residues. In germline, CDR1 is LNHDA, CDR2 SQIVND (reference sequence). V gave up 4 bases and J gave up 2 bases, with 6 bases separating them. CDR3: CASSKDPYEQYF. The CDR3 DNA sequence: TGTGCCAGTAGTAAGGACCCCTACGAGCAGTACTTC.

The genes are TRBV18 and TRBJ2-7; 7 bases are shared with TRBD1. Germline assignment: CDR1 KGHSH and CDR2 LQKENI. The CDR3 extends over 16 amino acids. V lost 6 bases, J lost 2 bases, and 13 bases stayed unmatched. The CDR3 loop is CASSQKSGTDPYEQYF. Here the CDR3 DNA reads TGTGCCAGCTCGCAAAAATCCGGGACAGATCCCTACGAGCAGTACTTC.

This chain connects TRBV29-1 to TRBJ2-1; the match to TRBD1 covers 7 bases. The CDR3 covers 11 residues. Germline CDR1 and CDR2: SQVTM and ANQGSEA. V was pared by 6 bases and J by 9 bases, with 5 bases of the junction left unmatched. The CDR3 loop is CSVYRGGEQFF. CDR3 sequence (DNA): TGCAGCGTGTACAGGGGTGGTGAGCAGTTCTTC.

The V call is TRBV6-5, the J call TRBJ2-7; D is ambiguous. The CDR3 is 13 amino acids. Trimming cost V 8 bases and J 4 bases, with 15 bases left between them. Germline loops: CDR1 MNHEY, CDR2 SVGAGI. In DNA, the CDR3 is TGTGCCAGCGGACGGACGGTTAGTTACGAGCAGTACTTC. This gives the protein CASGRTVSYEQYF.